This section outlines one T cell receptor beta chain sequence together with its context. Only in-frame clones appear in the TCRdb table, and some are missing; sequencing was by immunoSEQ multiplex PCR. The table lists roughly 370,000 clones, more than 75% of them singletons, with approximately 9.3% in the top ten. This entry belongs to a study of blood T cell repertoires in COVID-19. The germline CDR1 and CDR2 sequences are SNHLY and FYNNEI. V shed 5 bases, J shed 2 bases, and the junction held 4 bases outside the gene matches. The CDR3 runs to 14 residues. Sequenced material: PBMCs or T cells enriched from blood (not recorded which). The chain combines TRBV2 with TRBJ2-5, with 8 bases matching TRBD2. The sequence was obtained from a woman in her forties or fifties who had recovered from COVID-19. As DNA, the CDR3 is TGTGCCAGCAGTCGGGGGGGCCCACAAGAGACCCAGTACTTC. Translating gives CASSRGGPQETQYF.